The present T cell receptor beta chain was sequenced within a study of shared clonotypes between healthy human individuals. This was a deep-level run. Sorted-subset replicate PCR reactions were performed with approximately 200 ng DNA, corresponding to some 32,000 T cell genomes. Clones were sequenced by immunoSEQ multiplex PCR, and TCRdb holds only the in-frame ones, with some missing. The sample has roughly 1,500,000 clones; around 98.5% are singletons. Germline V gene sequence: CDR1 SQVTM, CDR2 ANQGSEA. The CDR3 has 14 residues. Trimming cost V 1 base and J 7 bases; bases outside gene matches: 8. Researchers partitioned CD4+ cells into CD45RA+ naive and CD45RA-negative memory subsets.

Sequencing used naive CD4+ T cells sorted from blood. Subset described: CD45RA+ positively selected. The rearrangement links TRBV29-1 to TRBJ1-2, with 8 bases that match TRBD1. The TCR originated in a man aged 25 to 40 in good health. The CDR3 reads CSVEVGQGASGYTF. Written as DNA, the CDR3 is TGCAGCGTTGAAGTGGGTCAGGGGGCATCTGGCTACACCTTC.